The rows below give T cell receptor beta chains drawn from one sample of a study of blood T cell repertoires in COVID-19. The repertoire was sequenced with immunoSEQ multiplex PCR; TCRdb's copy has only in-frame clones and lacks some. The sample lists 160,000 or so clones, approximately 90% seen once, with 10% in the top ten. Sequencing was carried out using peripheral blood. The receptors here all came from a woman between 70 and 85 years old with COVID-19, enrolled during active disease. Both conserved end residues are part of each CDR3. Each record gives: V gene, clone size, D gene, J gene, CDR3 DNA, CDR3 protein. D genes are given only for firm matches. Rows give clone size only sometimes, using once, few, many, or a class for an expanded clone.

>TRBV6-5|once|TRBD1|TRBJ1-3
TGTGCCAGCAGTCACAGGGGCGCCTCTGGAAACACCATATATTTT
CASSHRGASGNTIYF
>TRBV30|once|.|TRBJ1-2
TGTGCCTGGAGTGTAAATGGCCTTAACTATGGCTACACCTTC
CAWSVNGLNYGYTF
>TRBV2|.|TRBD1|TRBJ1-2
TGTGCCAGCAGTGTTCAAGACAGGGGGCGCGAAGGCTACACCTTC
CASSVQDRGREGYTF
>TRBV5-6|once|.|TRBJ2-7
TGTGCCAGCAGCTCGGACGTACCGGGACTTCCTTTCTCCTACGAGCAGTACTTC
CASSSDVPGLPFSYEQYF
>TRBV30|.|.|TRBJ1-2
TGTGCCTGGAGTGTTTGGACAGCTAACTATGGCTACACCTTC
CAWSVWTANYGYTF
>TRBV11-3|.|TRBD2|TRBJ2-3
TGTGCCAGCAGCGGCCCGGGACTATCTGATACGCAGTATTTT
CASSGPGLSDTQYF
>TRBV7-2|once|TRBD2|TRBJ2-1
TGTGCCAGGCGCGGGGGGGGTAGGAATGAGCAGTTCTTC
CARRGGGRNEQFF
>TRBV5-1|.|TRBD2|TRBJ2-5
TGCGCCAGCCTAGCGGGACTAGCGGGGGGGTTCGAGACCCAGTACTTC
CASLAGLAGGFETQYF
>TRBV2|.|.|TRBJ1-6
TGTGCCAGCGCACTAAGACAGGACTCACCCCTCCACTTT
CASALRQDSPLHF
>TRBV5-6|.|.|TRBJ1-4
TGTGCCAGCAGACGAACCCAGTTTTTGGAGGAAAAACTGTTTTTT
CASRRTQFLEEKLFF
>TRBV6-5|.|TRBD1|TRBJ1-5
TGTGCCAGCAGTACGCGACAGGGGGGCAATCAGCCCCAGCATTTT
CASSTRQGGNQPQHF
>TRBV2|once|TRBD1|TRBJ2-2
TGTGCCAGCAGTGAAGCGGGGACAGGGTTTGGCGGGGAGCTGTTTTTT
CASSEAGTGFGGELFF